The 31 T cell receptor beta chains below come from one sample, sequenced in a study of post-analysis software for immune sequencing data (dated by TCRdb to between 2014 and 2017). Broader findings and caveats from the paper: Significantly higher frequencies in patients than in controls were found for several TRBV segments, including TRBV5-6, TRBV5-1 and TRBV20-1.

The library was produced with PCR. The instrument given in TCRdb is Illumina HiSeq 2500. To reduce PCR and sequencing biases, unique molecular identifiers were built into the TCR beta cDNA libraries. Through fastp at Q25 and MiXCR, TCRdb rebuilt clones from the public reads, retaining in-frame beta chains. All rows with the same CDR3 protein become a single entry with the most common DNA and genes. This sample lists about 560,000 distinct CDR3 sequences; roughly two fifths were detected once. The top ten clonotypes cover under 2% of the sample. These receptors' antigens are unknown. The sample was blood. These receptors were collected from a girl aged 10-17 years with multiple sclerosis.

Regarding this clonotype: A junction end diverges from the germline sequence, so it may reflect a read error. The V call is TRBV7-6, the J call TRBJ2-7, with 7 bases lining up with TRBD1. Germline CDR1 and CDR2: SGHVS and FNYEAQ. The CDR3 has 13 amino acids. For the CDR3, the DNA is TGTGCCAGCTGCTTAGGACAGGTCTACGAGCAGTACTTC. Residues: CASCLGQVYEQYF. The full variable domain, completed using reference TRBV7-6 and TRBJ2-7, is GAGVSQSPRYKVTKRGQDVALRCDPISGHVSLYWYRQALGQGPEFLTYFNYEAQQDKSGLPNDRFSAERPEGSISTLTIQRTEQRDSAMYRCASCLGQVYEQYFGPGTRLTVT.

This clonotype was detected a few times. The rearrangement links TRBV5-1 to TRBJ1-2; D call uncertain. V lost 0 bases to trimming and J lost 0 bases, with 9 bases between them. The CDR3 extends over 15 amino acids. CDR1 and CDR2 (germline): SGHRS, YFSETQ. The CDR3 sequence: CASSLVQPSNYGYTF. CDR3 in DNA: TGCGCCAGCAGCTTGGTTCAGCCCTCTAACTATGGCTACACCTTC.

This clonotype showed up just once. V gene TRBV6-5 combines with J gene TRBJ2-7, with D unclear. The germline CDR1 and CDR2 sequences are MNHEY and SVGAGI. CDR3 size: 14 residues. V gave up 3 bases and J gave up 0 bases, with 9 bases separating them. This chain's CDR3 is CASSYDVSSYEQYF. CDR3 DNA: TGTGCCAGCAGTTATGATGTGAGCTCCTACGAGCAGTACTTC.

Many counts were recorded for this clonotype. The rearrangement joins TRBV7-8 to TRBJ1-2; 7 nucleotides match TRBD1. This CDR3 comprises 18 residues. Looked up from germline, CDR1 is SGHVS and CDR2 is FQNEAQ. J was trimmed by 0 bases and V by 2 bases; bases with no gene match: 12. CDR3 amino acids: CASSLRQGPYPANYGYTF. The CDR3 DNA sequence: TGTGCCAGCAGCTTACGACAGGGCCCCTACCCAGCTAACTATGGCTACACCTTC.

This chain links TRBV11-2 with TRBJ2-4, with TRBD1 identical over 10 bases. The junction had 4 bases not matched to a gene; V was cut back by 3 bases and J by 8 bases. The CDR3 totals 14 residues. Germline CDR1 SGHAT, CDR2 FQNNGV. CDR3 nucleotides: TGTGCCAGCAGCTTCGGGACAGGGGATGACATTCAGTACTTC. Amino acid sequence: CASSFGTGDDIQYF.

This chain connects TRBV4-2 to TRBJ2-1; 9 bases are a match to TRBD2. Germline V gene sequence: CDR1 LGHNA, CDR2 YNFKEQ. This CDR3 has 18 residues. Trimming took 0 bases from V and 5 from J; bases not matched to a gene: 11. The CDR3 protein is CASSQDPWASGTNNEQFF. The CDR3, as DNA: TGTGCCAGCAGCCAAGATCCCTGGGCTAGCGGGACCAACAATGAGCAGTTCTTC.

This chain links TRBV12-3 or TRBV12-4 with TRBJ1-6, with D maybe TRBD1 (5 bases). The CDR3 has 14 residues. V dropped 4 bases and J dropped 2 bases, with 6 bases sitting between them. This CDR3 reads CASSSGAYNSPLHF. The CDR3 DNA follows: TGTGCCAGCAGTTCGGGGGCCTATAATTCACCCCTCCACTTT.

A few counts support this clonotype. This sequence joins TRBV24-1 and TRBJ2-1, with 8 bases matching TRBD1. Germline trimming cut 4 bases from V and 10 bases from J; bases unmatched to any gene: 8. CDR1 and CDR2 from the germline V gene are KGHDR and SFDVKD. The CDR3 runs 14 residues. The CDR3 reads CATSDSGQGGEQFF. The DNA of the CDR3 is TGTGCCACCAGTGACTCCGGACAGGGCGGAGAGCAGTTCTTC.

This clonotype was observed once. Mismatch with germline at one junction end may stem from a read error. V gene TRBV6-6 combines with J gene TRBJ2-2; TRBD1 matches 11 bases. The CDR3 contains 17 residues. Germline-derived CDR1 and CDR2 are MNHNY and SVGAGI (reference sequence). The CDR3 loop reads CASSYPGQGARTGVLFF. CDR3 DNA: TGTGCCAGCAGTTACCCTGGACAGGGGGCGCGCACCGGGGTGCTGTTTTTT.

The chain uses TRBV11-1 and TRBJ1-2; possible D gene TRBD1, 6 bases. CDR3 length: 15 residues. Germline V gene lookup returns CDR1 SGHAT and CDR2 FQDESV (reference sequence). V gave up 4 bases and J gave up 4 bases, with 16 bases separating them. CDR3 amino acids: CASSSLDSAVYGYTF. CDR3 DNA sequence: TGTGCCAGCAGCTCTCTGGACAGCGCTGTCTATGGCTACACCTTC.

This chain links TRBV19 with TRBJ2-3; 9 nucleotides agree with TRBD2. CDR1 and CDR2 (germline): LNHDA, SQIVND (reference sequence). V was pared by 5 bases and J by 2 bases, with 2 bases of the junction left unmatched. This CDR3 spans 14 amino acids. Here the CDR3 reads CASSVAGDTDTQYF. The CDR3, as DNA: TGTGCCAGTAGTGTAGCGGGGGACACAGATACGCAGTATTTT.

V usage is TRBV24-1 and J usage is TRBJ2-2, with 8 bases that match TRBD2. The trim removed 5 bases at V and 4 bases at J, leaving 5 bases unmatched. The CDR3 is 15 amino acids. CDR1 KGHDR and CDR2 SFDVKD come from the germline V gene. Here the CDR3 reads CATSAPGLATGELFF. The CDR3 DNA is TGTGCCACCAGTGCCCCCGGACTAGCCACCGGGGAGCTGTTTTTT.

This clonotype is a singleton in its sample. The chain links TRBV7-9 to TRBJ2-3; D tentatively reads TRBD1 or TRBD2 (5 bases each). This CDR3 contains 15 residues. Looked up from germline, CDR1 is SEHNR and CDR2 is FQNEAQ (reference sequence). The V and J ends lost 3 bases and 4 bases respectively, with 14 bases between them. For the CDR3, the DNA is TGTGCCAGCAGCTTGAGGAGGTTGGGGCCAGATACGCAGTATTTT. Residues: CASSLRRLGPDTQYF.

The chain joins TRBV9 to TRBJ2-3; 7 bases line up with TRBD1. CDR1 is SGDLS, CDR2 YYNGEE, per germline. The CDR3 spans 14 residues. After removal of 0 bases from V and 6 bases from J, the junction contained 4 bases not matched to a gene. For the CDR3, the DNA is TGTGCCAGCAGCGTAGGAAAACAGGGGGATACGCAGTATTTT. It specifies CASSVGKQGDTQYF. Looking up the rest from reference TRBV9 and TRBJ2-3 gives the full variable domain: DSGVTQTPKHLITATGQRVTLRCSPRSGDLSVYWYQQSLDQGLQFLIQYYNGEERAKGNILERFSAQQFPDLHSELNLSSLELGDSALYFCASSVGKQGDTQYFGPGTRLTVL.

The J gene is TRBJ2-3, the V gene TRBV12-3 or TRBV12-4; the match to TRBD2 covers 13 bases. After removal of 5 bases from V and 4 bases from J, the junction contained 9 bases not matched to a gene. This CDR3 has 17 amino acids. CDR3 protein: CASSPPGLAGDPDTQYF. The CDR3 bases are TGTGCCAGCAGTCCCCCCGGACTAGCGGGAGACCCAGATACGCAGTATTTT.

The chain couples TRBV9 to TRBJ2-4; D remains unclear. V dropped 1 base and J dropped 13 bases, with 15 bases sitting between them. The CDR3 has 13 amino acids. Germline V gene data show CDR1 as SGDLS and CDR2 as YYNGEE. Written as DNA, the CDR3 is TGTGCCAGCAGCGTATCCAGGTTTGGAGAGCAGTACTTC. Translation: CASSVSRFGEQYF.

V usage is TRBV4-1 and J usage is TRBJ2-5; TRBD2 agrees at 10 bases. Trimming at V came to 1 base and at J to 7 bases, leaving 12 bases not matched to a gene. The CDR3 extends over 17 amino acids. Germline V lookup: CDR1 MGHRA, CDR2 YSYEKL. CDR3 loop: CASSQAASGRAIGTQYF. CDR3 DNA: TGCGCCAGCAGCCAAGCGGCCAGCGGGAGGGCCATTGGGACCCAGTACTTC.

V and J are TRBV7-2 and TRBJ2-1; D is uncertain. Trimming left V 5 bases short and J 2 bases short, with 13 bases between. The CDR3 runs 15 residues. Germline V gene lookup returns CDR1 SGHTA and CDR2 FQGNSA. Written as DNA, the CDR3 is TGTGCCAGCAGCCCCCGAGGTTACACCTACAATGAGCAGTTCTTC. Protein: CASSPRGYTYNEQFF.

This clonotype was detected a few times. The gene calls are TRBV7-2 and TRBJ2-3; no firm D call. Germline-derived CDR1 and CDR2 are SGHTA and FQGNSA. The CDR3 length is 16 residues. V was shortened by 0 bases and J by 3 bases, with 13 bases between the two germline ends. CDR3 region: CASSLAGGRRTDTQYF. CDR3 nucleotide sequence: TGTGCCAGCAGCTTAGCTGGCGGAAGAAGGACAGATACGCAGTATTTT.

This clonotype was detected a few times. The CDR3 protein is CASSPPAGETQYF. In DNA, the CDR3 is TGTGCCAGCTCACCACCGGCCGGAGAGACCCAGTACTTC. The V call is TRBV18, the J call TRBJ2-5; D not certain. Deletions cut 0 bases from V and 4 bases from J, with 6 bases between. The germline gives CDR1 KGHSH, CDR2 LQKENI. There are 13 residues in the CDR3.

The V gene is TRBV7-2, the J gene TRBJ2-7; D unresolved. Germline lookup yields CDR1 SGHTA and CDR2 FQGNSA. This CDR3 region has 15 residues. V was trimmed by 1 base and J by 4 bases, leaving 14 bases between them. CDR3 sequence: CASSLDVLPVYEQYV. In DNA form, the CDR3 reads TGTGCCAGCAGCTTAGACGTTCTCCCGGTTTACGAGCAGTACGTC.

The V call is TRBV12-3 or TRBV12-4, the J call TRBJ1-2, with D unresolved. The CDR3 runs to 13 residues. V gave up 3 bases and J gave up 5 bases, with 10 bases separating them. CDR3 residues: CASSFGEEYGYTF. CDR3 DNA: TGTGCCAGCAGTTTTGGGGAGGAATATGGCTACACCTTC.

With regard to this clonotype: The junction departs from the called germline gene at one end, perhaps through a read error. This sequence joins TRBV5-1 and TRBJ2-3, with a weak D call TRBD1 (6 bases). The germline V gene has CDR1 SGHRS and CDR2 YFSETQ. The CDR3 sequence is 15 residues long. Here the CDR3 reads CVSTSRGGITDTQYF. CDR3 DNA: TGCGTCAGCACCTCACGAGGGGGTATTACAGATACGCAGTATTTT.

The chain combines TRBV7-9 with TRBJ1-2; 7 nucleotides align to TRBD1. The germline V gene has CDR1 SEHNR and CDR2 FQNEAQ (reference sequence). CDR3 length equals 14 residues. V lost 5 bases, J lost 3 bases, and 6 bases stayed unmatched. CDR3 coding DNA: TGTGCCAGCAGCATCCCAACAGGGGACTATGGCTACACCTTC. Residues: CASSIPTGDYGYTF.

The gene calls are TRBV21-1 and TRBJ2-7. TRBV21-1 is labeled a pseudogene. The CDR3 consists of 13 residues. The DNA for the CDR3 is TGTGCCAGCAGCAATAACAGCTCCTACGAGCAGTACTTC. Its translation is CASSNNSSYEQYF.

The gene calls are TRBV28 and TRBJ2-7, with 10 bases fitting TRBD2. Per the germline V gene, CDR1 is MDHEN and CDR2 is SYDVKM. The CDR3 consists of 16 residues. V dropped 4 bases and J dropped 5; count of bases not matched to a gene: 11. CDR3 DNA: TGTGCCAGCAGTTCCCCCCTACTAGCGGGGTCGGACGAGCAGTACTTC. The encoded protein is CASSSPLLAGSDEQYF.

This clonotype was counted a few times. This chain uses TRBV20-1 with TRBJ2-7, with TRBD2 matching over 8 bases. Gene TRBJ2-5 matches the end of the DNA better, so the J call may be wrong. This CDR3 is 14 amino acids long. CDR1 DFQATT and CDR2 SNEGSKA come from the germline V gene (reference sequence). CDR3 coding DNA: TGCAGTGCGAGGCAGGGAAGCGGGAGTGAGACCCAGTACTTC. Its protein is CSARQGSGSETQYF.

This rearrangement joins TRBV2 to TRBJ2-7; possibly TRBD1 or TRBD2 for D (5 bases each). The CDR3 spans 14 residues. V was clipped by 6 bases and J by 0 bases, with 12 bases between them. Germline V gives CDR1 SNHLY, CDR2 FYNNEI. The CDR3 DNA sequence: TGTGCCAGCAGGGATGGGGGTACCTCCTACGAGCAGTACTTC. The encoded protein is CASRDGGTSYEQYF.

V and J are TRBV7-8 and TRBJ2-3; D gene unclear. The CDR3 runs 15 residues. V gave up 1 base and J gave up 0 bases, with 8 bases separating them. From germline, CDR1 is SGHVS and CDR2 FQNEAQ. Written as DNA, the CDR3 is TGTGCCAGCAGCTTAGGTTCCCCTAGCACAGATACGCAGTATTTT. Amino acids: CASSLGSPSTDTQYF.

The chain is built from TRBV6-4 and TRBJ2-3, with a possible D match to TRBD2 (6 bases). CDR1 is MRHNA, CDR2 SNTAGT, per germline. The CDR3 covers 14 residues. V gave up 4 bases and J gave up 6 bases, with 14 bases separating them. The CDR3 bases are TGTGCCAGCAGTGTTAGCGGAAATAGCGATACGCAGTATTTT. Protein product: CASSVSGNSDTQYF.

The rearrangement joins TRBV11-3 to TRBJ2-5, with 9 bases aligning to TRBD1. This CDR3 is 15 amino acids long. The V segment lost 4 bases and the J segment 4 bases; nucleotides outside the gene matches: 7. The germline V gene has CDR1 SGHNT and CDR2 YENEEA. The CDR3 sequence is CASSSGTGRGETQYF. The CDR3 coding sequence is TGTGCCAGCAGCTCAGGGACAGGGAGGGGAGAGACCCAGTACTTC.